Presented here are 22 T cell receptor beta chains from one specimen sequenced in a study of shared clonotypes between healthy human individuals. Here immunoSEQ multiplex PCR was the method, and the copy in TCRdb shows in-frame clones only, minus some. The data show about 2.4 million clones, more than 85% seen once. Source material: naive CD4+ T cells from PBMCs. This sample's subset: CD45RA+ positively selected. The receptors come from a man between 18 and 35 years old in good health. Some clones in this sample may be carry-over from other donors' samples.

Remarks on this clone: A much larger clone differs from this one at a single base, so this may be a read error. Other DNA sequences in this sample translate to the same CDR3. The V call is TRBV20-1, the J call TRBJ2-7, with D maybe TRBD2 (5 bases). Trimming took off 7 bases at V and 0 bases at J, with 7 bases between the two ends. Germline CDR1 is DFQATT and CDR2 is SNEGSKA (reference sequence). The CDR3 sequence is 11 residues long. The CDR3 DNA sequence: TGCAGTGTGAGCGGCTCCTACGAGCAGTACTTC. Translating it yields CSVSGSYEQYF.

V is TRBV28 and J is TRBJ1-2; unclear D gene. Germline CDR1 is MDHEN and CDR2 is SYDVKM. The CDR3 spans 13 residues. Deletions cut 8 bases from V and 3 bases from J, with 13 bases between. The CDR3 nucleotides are TGTGCCAGCCGGACGGTGTGGGACTATGGCTACACCTTC. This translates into CASRTVWDYGYTF.

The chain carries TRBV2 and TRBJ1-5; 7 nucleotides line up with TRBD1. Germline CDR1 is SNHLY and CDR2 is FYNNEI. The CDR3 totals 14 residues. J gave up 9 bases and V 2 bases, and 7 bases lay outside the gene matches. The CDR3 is CASSETGVQGPQHF. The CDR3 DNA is TGTGCCAGCAGTGAAACAGGGGTTCAGGGGCCCCAGCATTTT.

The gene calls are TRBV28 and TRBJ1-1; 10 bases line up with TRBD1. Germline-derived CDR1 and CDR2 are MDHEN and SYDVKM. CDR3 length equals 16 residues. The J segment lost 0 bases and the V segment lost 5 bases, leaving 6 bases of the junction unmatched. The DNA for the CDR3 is TGTGCCAGCAGTAATAGACAGGGGGCCCTGAACACTGAAGCTTTCTTT. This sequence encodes CASSNRQGALNTEAFF.

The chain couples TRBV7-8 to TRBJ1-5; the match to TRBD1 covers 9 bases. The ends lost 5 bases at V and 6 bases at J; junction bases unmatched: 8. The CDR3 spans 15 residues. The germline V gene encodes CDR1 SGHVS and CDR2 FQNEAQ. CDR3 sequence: CASSRQGQGRQPQHF. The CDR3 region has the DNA TGTGCCAGCAGCCGACAGGGACAGGGTCGTCAGCCCCAGCATTTT.

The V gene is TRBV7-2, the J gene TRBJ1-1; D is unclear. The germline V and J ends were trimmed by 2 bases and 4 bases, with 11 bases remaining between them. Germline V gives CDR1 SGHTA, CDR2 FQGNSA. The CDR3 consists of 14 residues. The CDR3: CASSLLLELTEAFF. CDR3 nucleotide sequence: TGTGCCAGCAGCTTACTCCTCGAGCTCACTGAAGCTTTCTTT.

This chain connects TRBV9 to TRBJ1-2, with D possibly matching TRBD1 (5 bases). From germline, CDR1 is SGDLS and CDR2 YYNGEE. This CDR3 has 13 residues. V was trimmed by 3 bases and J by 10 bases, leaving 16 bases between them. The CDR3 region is CASSARLWGIYTF. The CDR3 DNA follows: TGTGCCAGCAGCGCCCGCTTATGGGGGATCTACACCTTC.

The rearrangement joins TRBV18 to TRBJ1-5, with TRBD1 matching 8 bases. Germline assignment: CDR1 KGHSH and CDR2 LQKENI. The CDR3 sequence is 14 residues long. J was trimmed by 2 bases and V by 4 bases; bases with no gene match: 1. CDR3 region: CASSRGQGNQPQHF. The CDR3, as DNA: TGTGCCAGCTCACGGGGACAGGGCAATCAGCCCCAGCATTTT.

For the CDR3, the DNA is TGTGCCAGCTCCCGACTAGGCCAGAGCAATCAGCCCCAGCATTTT. The encoded protein is CASSRLGQSNQPQHF. The chain joins TRBV18 to TRBJ1-5; D unclear. Germline CDR1 reads KGHSH; CDR2 reads LQKENI. The CDR3 totals 15 residues. The V gene lost 6 bases and the J gene lost 1 base, with 13 bases spanning the gap.

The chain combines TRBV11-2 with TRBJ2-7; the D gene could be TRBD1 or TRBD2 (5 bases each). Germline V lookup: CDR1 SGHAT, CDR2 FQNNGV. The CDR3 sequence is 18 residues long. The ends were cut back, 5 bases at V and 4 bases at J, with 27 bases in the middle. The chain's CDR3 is CASSTHQTTGTARYEQYF. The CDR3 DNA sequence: TGTGCCAGCAGCACCCACCAGACAACCGGGACCGCCCGGTACGAGCAGTACTTC. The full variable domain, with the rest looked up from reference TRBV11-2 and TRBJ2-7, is EAGVAQSPRYKIIEKRQSVAFWCNPISGHATLYWYQQILGQGPKLLIQFQNNGVVDDSQLPKDRFSAERLKGVDSTLKIQPAKLEDSAVYLCASSTHQTTGTARYEQYFGPGTRLTVT.

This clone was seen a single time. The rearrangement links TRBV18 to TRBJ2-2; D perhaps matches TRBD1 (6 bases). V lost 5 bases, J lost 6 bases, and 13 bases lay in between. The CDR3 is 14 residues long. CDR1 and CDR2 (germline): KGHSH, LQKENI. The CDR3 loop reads CASSARDTAGELFF. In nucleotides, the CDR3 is TGTGCCAGCTCAGCTCGGGACACCGCCGGGGAGCTGTTTTTT.

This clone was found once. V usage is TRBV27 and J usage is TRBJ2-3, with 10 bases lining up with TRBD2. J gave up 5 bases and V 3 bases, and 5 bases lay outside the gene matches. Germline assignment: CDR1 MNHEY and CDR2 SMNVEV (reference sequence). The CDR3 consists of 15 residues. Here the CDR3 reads CASSLAAGGKDTQYF. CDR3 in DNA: TGTGCCAGCAGTTTGGCAGCGGGAGGGAAAGATACGCAGTATTTT.

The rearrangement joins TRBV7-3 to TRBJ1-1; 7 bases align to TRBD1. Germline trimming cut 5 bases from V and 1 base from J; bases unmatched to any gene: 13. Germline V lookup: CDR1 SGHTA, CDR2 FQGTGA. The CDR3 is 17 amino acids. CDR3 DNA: TGTGCCAGCAGCCCCCAAGGGGGCGGAGGGGCGAACACTGAAGCTTTCTTT. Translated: CASSPQGGGGANTEAFF.

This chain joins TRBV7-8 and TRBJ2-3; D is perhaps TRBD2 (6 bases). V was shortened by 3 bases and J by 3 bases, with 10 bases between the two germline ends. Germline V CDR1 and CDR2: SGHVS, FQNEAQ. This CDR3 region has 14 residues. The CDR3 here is CASSLSGVTDTQYF. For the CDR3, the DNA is TGTGCCAGCAGCTTGTCGGGAGTGACAGATACGCAGTATTTT.

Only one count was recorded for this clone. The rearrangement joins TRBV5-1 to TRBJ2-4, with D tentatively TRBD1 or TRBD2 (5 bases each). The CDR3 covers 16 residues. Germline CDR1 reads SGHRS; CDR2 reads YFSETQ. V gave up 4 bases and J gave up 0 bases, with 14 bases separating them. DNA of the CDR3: TGCGCCAGCAGCAGGGACCCACCTCTAGCCAAAAACATTCAGTACTTC. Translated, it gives CASSRDPPLAKNIQYF.

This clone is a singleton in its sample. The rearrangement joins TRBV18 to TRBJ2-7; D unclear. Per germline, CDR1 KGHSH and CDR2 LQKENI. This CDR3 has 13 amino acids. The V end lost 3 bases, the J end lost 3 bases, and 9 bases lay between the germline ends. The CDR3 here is CASSPSQDYEQYF. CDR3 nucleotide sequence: TGTGCCAGCTCACCCTCCCAGGACTACGAGCAGTACTTC.

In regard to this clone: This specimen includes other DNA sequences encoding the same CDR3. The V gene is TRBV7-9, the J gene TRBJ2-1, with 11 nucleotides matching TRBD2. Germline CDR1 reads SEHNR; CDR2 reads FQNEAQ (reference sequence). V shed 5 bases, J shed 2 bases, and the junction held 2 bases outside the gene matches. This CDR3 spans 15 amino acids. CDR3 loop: CASSQLAGAYNEQFF. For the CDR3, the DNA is TGTGCCAGCAGCCAACTAGCGGGAGCCTACAATGAGCAGTTCTTC.

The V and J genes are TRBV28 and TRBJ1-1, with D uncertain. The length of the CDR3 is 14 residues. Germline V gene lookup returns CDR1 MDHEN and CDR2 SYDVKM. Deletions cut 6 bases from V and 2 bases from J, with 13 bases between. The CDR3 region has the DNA TGTGCCAGCAGGTTAATCGGGTCCAACACTGAAGCTTTCTTT. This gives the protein CASRLIGSNTEAFF.

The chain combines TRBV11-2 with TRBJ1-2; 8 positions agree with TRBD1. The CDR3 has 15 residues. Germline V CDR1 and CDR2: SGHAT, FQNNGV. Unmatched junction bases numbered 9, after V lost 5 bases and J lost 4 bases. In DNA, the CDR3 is TGTGCCAGCAGCCCCCTGGACAGGGTCGCCTATGGCTACACCTTC. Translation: CASSPLDRVAYGYTF.

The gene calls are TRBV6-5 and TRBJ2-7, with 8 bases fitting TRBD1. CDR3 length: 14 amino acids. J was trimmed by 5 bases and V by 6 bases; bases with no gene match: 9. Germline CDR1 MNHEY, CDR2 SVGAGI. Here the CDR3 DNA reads TGTGCCAGCAGCCCTAGACAGGGGAGCAACGAGCAGTACTTC. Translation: CASSPRQGSNEQYF.

CDR3 protein: CASRRTGGGNEKLFF. The DNA of the CDR3 is TGTGCCAGCAGAAGAACAGGGGGCGGGAATGAAAAACTGTTTTTT. This chain links TRBV7-9 with TRBJ1-4; TRBD1 aligns across 9 bases. The CDR3 extends over 15 amino acids. V lost 6 bases and J lost 5; bases outside the gene matches: 7. Germline CDR1 and CDR2: SEHNR and FQNEAQ (reference sequence). The variable domain in full, with the rest retrieved from reference TRBV7-9 and TRBJ1-4, is DTGVSQNPRHKITKRGQNVTFRCDPISEHNRLYWYRQTLGQGPEFLTYFQNEAQLEKSRLLSDRFSAERPKGSFSTLEIQRTEQGDSAMYLCASRRTGGGNEKLFFGSGTQLSVL.

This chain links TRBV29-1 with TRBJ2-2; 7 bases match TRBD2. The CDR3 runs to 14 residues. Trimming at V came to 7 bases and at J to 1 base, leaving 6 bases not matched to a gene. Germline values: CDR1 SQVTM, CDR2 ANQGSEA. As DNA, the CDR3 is TGCAGCGCCGTGACTAGCCAGAACACCGGGGAGCTGTTTTTT. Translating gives CSAVTSQNTGELFF.